Each of the 4 T cell receptor beta chains below was sequenced from the same sample in a study of long-term antiretroviral therapy in people with HIV. An immunoSEQ assay, version v3.0, was performed at survey level. The assay was immunoSEQ multiplex PCR, and TCRdb's table has in-frame clones only and misses some. Among about 21,000 clones, about 85% were seen once, and the ten largest hold almost 3.5%. This material consisted of unsorted PBMCs, taken 1.9 years after starting antiretroviral therapy. These receptors originate from a woman between 45 and 65 years old with HIV.

The rearrangement links TRBV20-1 to TRBJ2-7, with D possibly being TRBD1 (5 bases). The V end was cut by 3 bases, the J end by 6 bases, with 9 bases between. The CDR3 covers 11 residues. In germline, CDR1 is DFQATT, CDR2 SNEGSKA (reference sequence). CDR3: CSASRVTEQYF. The CDR3, as DNA: TGCAGTGCTAGCAGGGTGACCGAGCAGTACTTC.

The chain carries TRBV7-8 and TRBJ1-1, with a possible D match to TRBD1 (5 bases). Germline lookup yields CDR1 SGHVS and CDR2 FQNEAQ. The CDR3 sequence is 14 residues long. V shed 1 base and J shed 3 bases, with 9 bases lying between them. Written as DNA, the CDR3 is TGTGCCAGCAGCTTAGAATGGGGCTACACTGAAGCTTTCTTT. Translation gives CASSLEWGYTEAFF.

The chain employs TRBV6-5 and TRBJ2-7; TRBD2 is a possible D gene (6 bases). The CDR3 is made up of 13 amino acids. The germline V and J ends were trimmed by 5 bases and 1 base, with 9 bases remaining between them. CDR1 is MNHEY and CDR2 is SVGAGI in the germline V gene. The DNA for the CDR3 is TGTGCCAGCAGTCGGGGGTTTTCCTACGAGCAGTACTTC. It codes for CASSRGFSYEQYF.

J is TRBJ2-7 and V is TRBV27, with 8 bases that match TRBD2. Germline values: CDR1 MNHEY, CDR2 SMNVEV (reference sequence). The CDR3 runs to 14 residues. The J segment lost 6 bases and the V segment lost 3 bases, leaving 7 bases of the junction unmatched. The CDR3 DNA is TGTGCCAGCAGTTTCGTTCTAGCGGGTGGCGAGCAGTACTTC. Protein product: CASSFVLAGGEQYF.